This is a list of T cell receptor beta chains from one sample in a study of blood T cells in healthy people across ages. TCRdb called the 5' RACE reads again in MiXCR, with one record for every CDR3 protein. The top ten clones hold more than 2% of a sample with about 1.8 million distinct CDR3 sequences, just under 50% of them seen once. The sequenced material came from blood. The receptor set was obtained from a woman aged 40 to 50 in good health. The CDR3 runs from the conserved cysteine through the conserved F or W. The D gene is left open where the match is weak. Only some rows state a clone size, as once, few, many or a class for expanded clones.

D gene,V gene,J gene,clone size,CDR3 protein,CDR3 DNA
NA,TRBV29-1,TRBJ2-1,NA,CSVEGSQVGNEQFF,TGCAGCGTTGAAGGAAGTCAGGTGGGCAATGAGCAGTTCTTC
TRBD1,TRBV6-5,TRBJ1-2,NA,CASSYSTGRYGYTF,TGTGCCAGCAGTTACTCGACAGGGCGATATGGCTACACCTTC
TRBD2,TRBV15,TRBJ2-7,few,CATSRARLAGFTYEQYF,TGTGCCACCAGCAGGGCAAGACTAGCGGGGTTTACCTACGAGCAGTACTTC
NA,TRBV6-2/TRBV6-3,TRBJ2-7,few,CASSYPRDGSYEQYF,TGTGCCAGCAGTTACCCCCGGGACGGATCCTACGAGCAGTACTTC
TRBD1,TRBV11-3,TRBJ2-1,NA,CASSSEGTGRADEQFF,TGTGCCAGCAGCTCGGAAGGGACAGGGCGGGCGGATGAGCAGTTCTTC
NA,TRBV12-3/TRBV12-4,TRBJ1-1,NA,CASSMTVNTEAFF,TGTGCCAGCAGTATGACAGTGAACACTGAAGCTTTCTTT
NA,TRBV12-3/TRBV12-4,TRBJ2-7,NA,CASSGGKSGRVPYEQYF,TGTGCCAGCAGTGGAGGGAAAAGCGGGCGCGTACCCTACGAGCAGTACTTC
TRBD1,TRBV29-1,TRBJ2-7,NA,CSVVQGAGYEQYF,TGCAGCGTTGTCCAGGGGGCCGGGTACGAGCAGTACTTC
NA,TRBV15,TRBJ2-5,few,CATSVQVQETQYF,TGTGCCACCAGCGTCCAAGTACAAGAGACCCAGTACTTC
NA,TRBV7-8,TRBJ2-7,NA,CASSVGGTAYEQYF,TGTGCCAGCAGCGTAGGGGGGACCGCCTACGAGCAGTACTTC
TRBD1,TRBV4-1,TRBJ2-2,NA,CASSQKTGDFTGELFF,TGCGCCAGCAGCCAGAAGACAGGGGACTTCACCGGGGAGCTGTTTTTT
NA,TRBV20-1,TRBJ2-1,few,CSAILQGRAEQFF,TGCAGTGCTATCTTACAGGGTAGGGCTGAGCAGTTCTTC
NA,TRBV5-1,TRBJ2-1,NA,CASSPFRDEQFF,TGCGCCAGCAGCCCGTTTAGGGATGAGCAGTTCTTC
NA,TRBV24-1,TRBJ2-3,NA,CATSHTDTQYF,TGTGCCACCAGTCACACAGATACGCAGTATTTT
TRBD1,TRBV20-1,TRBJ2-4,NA,CSAIGPGTGGGLSKNIQYF,TGCAGTGCTATTGGCCCCGGGACAGGGGGTGGTTTATCCAAAAACATTCAGTACTTC
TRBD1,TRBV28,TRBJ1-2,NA,CASSPGTGRPYGYTF,TGTGCCAGCAGTCCCGGGACAGGGCGGCCCTATGGCTACACCTTC
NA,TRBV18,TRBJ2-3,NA,CASAPPETDTQYF,TGTGCCAGCGCACCACCAGAAACAGATACGCAGTATTTT
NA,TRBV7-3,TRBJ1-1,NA,CASSPTEGGGNTEAFF,TGTGCCAGCAGCCCCACCGAGGGTGGAGGGAACACTGAAGCTTTCTTT
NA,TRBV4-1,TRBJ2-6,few,CASSDRLTGANVLTF,TGCGCCAGCAGCGATAGACTAACTGGGGCCAACGTCCTGACTTTC
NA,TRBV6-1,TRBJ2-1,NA,CASSDSPRSYNEQFF,TGTGCCAGCAGTGATAGCCCCAGGAGTTACAATGAGCAGTTCTTC
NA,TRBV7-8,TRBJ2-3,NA,CASSLLLGSYRTDTQYF,TGTGCCAGCAGCTTACTACTCGGGAGCTATAGGACAGATACGCAGTATTTT
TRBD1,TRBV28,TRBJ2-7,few,CASTGDPYEQYF,TGTGCCAGTACAGGGGACCCCTACGAGCAGTACTTC
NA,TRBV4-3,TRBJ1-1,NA,CASSQGMGVGTEAFF,TGCGCCAGCAGCCAAGGGATGGGAGTTGGGACTGAAGCTTTCTTT
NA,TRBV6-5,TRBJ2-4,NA,CASSYSAEFLAKNIQYF,TGTGCCAGCAGTTACTCTGCAGAGTTTCTAGCCAAAAACATTCAGTACTTC
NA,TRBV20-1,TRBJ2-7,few,CSAPSARAGAYEQYF,TGCAGTGCTCCCTCGGCCAGGGCCGGAGCCTACGAGCAGTACTTC
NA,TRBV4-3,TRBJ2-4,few,CASSQDRQGLDIQYF,TGCGCCAGCAGCCAAGATCGGCAGGGGTTGGACATTCAGTACTTC
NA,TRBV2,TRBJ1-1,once,CASRDRYTEAFF,TGTGCCAGCAGGGATAGATACACTGAAGCTTTCTTT
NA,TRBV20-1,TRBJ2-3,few,CSAVRVAFPDTQYF,TGCAGTGCTGTCCGGGTCGCCTTCCCAGATACGCAGTATTTT
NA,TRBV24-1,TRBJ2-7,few,CATSDQQGYEQYF,TGTGCCACCAGTGACCAACAGGGCTACGAGCAGTACTTC